This paragraph reports one TCR beta chain. Its matching antigen is unknown. Sequencing used cDNA as its template, made by extracting RNA and reverse transcribing it. Libraries were prepared by immunoSEQ multiplex PCR; TCRdb keeps only in-frame clonotypes and omits some of them. The table shows about 76,000 clones, with approximately 66% occurring only once. This record belongs to a study of CD8+ T cells in alopecia areata. The wider study: For the treated group, dosing was oral tofacitinib at 5 to 10 mg twice daily. Findings and limits, study-wide: Under tofacitinib, fewer expanded CD8+ clones appeared among the top 100 scalp clones. Lesional scalp displayed greater clonality than normal scalp, most notably in alopecia totalis/universalis.

Treatment in this sample: oral pan-JAK inhibitor, 5-10 mg twice daily. The clonotype originates from a human donor with alopecia areata. The sample was CD8+ T cells sorted from blood, taken at week 24, from a patient treated with tofacitinib.

The CDR3 nucleotides are TGTGCCAGCAGTTACTCCACGGAAAGGCAGTTCTTC. This encodes CASSYSTERQFF. The chain has TRBV6-5 and TRBJ2-1; D not resolved. Germline V gene lookup returns CDR1 MNHEY and CDR2 SVGAGI. V lost 0 bases and J lost 12, with 9 bases in between. This CDR3 contains 12 residues.